This is a list of T cell receptor beta chains from one sample in a study of CD8 T cells in Susac syndrome. TCRdb used MiXCR to reprocess the immunoSEQ multiplex PCR reads, holding one entry per CDR3 protein. This sample carries over 300,000 distinct CDR3 sequences, 92% of them seen once, and the ten largest clones take about 0.063%. Specimen: CD4+ T cells from PBMCs. The receptors stem from a human donor with multiple sclerosis. CDR3s include the opening cysteine and the closing phenylalanine or tryptophan. The order of the fields is J gene, V gene, CDR3 protein.

>TRBJ1-1|TRBV20-1
CSVPGRQKNTEAFF
>TRBJ2-4|TRBV6-1
CASGFGGNIQYF
>TRBJ1-1|TRBV5-6
CASSLGGRMNTEAFF
>TRBJ2-1|TRBV7-7
CASSSTSGGWNEQFF
>TRBJ2-7|TRBV27
CASTRSGASSYEQYF
>TRBJ1-2|TRBV6-5
CASRKGGDYGYTF
>TRBJ2-1|TRBV7-3
CASSRYMAGGRNEQFF
>TRBJ1-1|TRBV2
CASSIDTTEAFF
>TRBJ2-1|TRBV5-1
CASSSRALGSNEQFF
>TRBJ2-7|TRBV18
CASSPGTGVSFYEQYF
>TRBJ2-3|TRBV19
CASSSRRIRSWSDTQFF
>TRBJ2-7|TRBV12-3/TRBV12-4
CASSLRRTGRDGEQYF
>TRBJ2-5|TRBV10-3
CAIRPQGIETQYF
>TRBJ1-5|TRBV18
CASSPQDRVNQPQHF
>TRBJ1-1|TRBV4-1
CASSHTHDWGTEAFF
>TRBJ1-2|TRBV6-2/TRBV6-3
CASEDRGQDYGYTF
>TRBJ1-1|TRBV6-1
CASSPQGWVTEAFF
>TRBJ1-2|TRBV10-2
CASSDYETGIYGYTF
>TRBJ1-2|TRBV19
CASSGLVLFGSGGYTF
>TRBJ1-4|TRBV2
CASSDRSATNEKLFF
>TRBJ2-1|TRBV4-1
CASSQILAGTGHEQFF
>TRBJ2-1|TRBV2
CASRLGTSGGYNEQFF
>TRBJ2-2|TRBV24-1
CATSDSRAAGELFF
>TRBJ2-7|TRBV5-1
CASSPDGGGPLGEQYF
>TRBJ1-4|TRBV5-1
CASSLSSSEGKLFF
>TRBJ2-2|TRBV19
CASTRSIGLAGLNTGELFF
>TRBJ2-6|TRBV5-1
CASSLGDPGANVLTF
>TRBJ1-1|TRBV7-9
CASSLVGARSEAFF
>TRBJ1-3|TRBV15
CATSMRVSGNTIYF
>TRBJ2-2|TRBV12-3/TRBV12-4
CASIGQPTGELFF
>TRBJ1-3|TRBV19
CASSIQAPSGNTIYF
>TRBJ1-1|TRBV4-2
CASSQVHGTANTEAFF
>TRBJ1-2|TRBV10-3
CAISLQGYGYTF
>TRBJ2-3|TRBV9
CASSVGLGTLADTQYF
>TRBJ2-5|TRBV18
CASSPPGRQETQYF